One sample yielded the 27 T cell receptor beta chains listed below, sequenced in a study of radiation and T cells in renal cell carcinoma (dated by TCRdb to 2020 to 2021). The library was obtained by the immunoSEQ multiplex PCR assay. TCRdb carries this immuneACCESS record with in-frame sequences only. Its versions omit some clonotypes, under half of them owing to an unresolved V gene in the studies checked, with the rest unexplained. The sample includes roughly 120,000 clones, with roughly 80% observed a single time. The ten largest clones capture about 2.9% of the sample. This specimen's time point label, per the study, means: baseline pretreatment blood. The sample's treatment or condition label, in plain terms: 15 Gy SBRT to primary tumor, nephrectomy 4 weeks later. Specimen: blood, collected from a patient whose treatment included radiotherapy and nephrectomy. These receptors were taken from a woman aged 60-75 years with renal cell carcinoma.

This clone appeared a single time. CDR3 nucleotides: TGTGCCAGCAGTCCGGGACAGGGGACTGAAAAACTGTTTTTT. Protein: CASSPGQGTEKLFF. The rearrangement uses TRBV28 and TRBJ1-4, with TRBD1 matching over 10 bases. V was pared by 5 bases and J by 7 bases, with 4 bases of the junction left unmatched. Germline V gene data show CDR1 as MDHEN and CDR2 as SYDVKM. The CDR3 length is 14 residues. The full variable domain, rest sourced from reference TRBV28 and TRBJ1-4, is DVKVTQSSRYLVKRTGEKVFLECVQDMDHENMFWYRQDPGLGLRLIYFSYDVKMKEKGDIPEGYSVSREKKERFSLILESASTNQTSMYLCASSPGQGTEKLFFGSGTQLSVL.

This clone was observed once. The J gene is TRBJ1-5, the V gene TRBV7-2; weak D call: TRBD1 (6 bases). Trimming shortened V by 4 bases and J by 5 bases, and 24 bases separated the two germline ends. Germline V CDR1 and CDR2: SGHTA, FQGNSA. The CDR3 loop spans 18 amino acids. The CDR3 here is CASSWGAPGLGPHQPQHF. CDR3 coding DNA: TGTGCCAGCAGCTGGGGGGCACCGGGACTTGGCCCCCATCAGCCCCAGCATTTT.

The chain uses TRBV6-5 and TRBJ2-7; D is possibly TRBD1 or TRBD2 (5 bases each). The V gene lost 4 bases and the J gene lost 3 bases, with 13 bases spanning the gap. The length of the CDR3 is 14 residues. CDR1 is MNHEY and CDR2 is SVGAGI in the germline V gene. This chain's CDR3 is CASSWGLGSYEQYF. The CDR3 region has the DNA TGTGCCAGCAGTTGGGGGTTGGGTAGCTACGAGCAGTACTTC.

The chain links TRBV5-4 to TRBJ2-3, with TRBD2 matching over 7 bases. The germline gives CDR1 SGHNT, CDR2 YYREEE (reference sequence). The V gene end was trimmed by 4 bases and the J gene end by 3 bases; junction bases not matched to a gene: 2. The CDR3 spans 13 residues. In DNA form, the CDR3 reads TGTGCCAGCAGCAAGGGAGGGACAGATACGCAGTATTTT. Its protein is CASSKGGTDTQYF.

The chain employs TRBV5-6 and TRBJ2-7; possibly TRBD1 for D (6 bases). In germline, CDR1 is SGHDT, CDR2 YYEEEE. The CDR3 extends over 15 amino acids. With 2 bases removed from V and 0 bases from J, the gap between germline ends came to 12 bases. The CDR3 DNA reads as TGTGCCAGCAGCTTCTCCCCAGGGGTCTCCTACGAGCAGTACTTC. Translation gives CASSFSPGVSYEQYF. Full variable domain (rest looked up from reference TRBV5-6 and TRBJ2-7): DAGVTQSPTHLIKTRGQQVTLRCSPKSGHDTVSWYQQALGQGPQFIFQYYEEEERQRGNFPDRFSGHQFPNYSSELNVNALLLGDSALYLCASSFSPGVSYEQYFGPGTRLTVT.

This chain connects TRBV9 to TRBJ1-1; no clear D gene. This CDR3 comprises 16 residues. In germline, CDR1 is SGDLS, CDR2 YYNGEE. V gave up 2 bases and J gave up 6 bases, with 20 bases separating them. The CDR3 DNA is TGTGCCAGCAGCGTCGTGTCCCAGACGGACGGGGCTGAAGCTTTCTTT. This encodes CASSVVSQTDGAEAFF.

V and J are TRBV5-1 and TRBJ1-1, with D tentatively TRBD1 (5 bases). With 5 bases removed from V and 1 base from J, the gap between germline ends came to 12 bases. CDR1 and CDR2 (germline): SGHRS, YFSETQ. The CDR3 spans 14 residues. The CDR3 coding sequence is TGCGCCAGCAGGGGGGTTACAGCGAACACTGAAGCTTTCTTT. This translates into CASRGVTANTEAFF. Together with reference TRBV5-1 and TRBJ1-1, the CDR3 gives the full variable domain: KAGVTQTPRYLIKTRGQQVTLSCSPISGHRSVSWYQQTPGQGLQFLFEYFSETQRNKGNFPGRFSGRQFSNSRSEMNVSTLELGDSALYLCASRGVTANTEAFFGQGTRLTVV.

The chain recombines TRBV27 with TRBJ2-1; possibly TRBD1 for D (6 bases). This CDR3 comprises 17 residues. V was clipped by 3 bases and J by 0 bases, with 15 bases between them. Germline assignment: CDR1 MNHEY and CDR2 SMNVEV (reference sequence). CDR3 sequence (DNA): TGTGCCAGCAGTTTTAAACAGGGTTTGAGCTCCTACAATGAGCAGTTCTTC. Residues: CASSFKQGLSSYNEQFF.

This clone was detected only a few times. The chain links TRBV6-1 to TRBJ2-7, with D maybe TRBD1 (6 bases). V lost 6 bases and J 3 bases, leaving 18 bases between the germline ends. The CDR3 spans 15 residues. Per germline, CDR1 MNHNS and CDR2 SASEGT. The CDR3 is CASSPQGQIHYEQYF. The DNA for the CDR3 is TGTGCCAGCAGCCCACAGGGTCAAATTCACTACGAGCAGTACTTC.

This clone has only a few counts. This sequence joins TRBV7-6 and TRBJ2-3; no definite D call. Germline CDR1 and CDR2: SGHVS and FNYEAQ. Trimming took off 0 bases at V and 1 base at J, with 8 bases between the two ends. The CDR3 is made up of 15 amino acids. The CDR3 nucleotides read TGTGCCAGCAGCTTAGCGCTACCGGGCACAGATACGCAGTATTTT. It specifies CASSLALPGTDTQYF.

There are a few counts of this clone. This chain links TRBV21-1 with TRBJ1-6. TRBV21-1 is recorded as a pseudogene. The CDR3 is 18 amino acids. CDR3 in amino acids: CASSKALGGVLGNSPLHF. Here the CDR3 DNA reads TGTGCCAGCAGCAAAGCGCTAGGGGGGGTGCTAGGAAATTCACCCCTCCACTTT.

The rearrangement uses TRBV27 and TRBJ1-1; the D is unclear. The CDR3 extends over 13 amino acids. V was pared by 5 bases and J by 4 bases, with 11 bases between. Germline V gene lookup returns CDR1 MNHEY and CDR2 SMNVEV (reference sequence). CDR3 region: CASSPMAVTEAFF. DNA of the CDR3: TGTGCCAGCAGTCCGATGGCAGTCACTGAAGCTTTCTTT.

The V call is TRBV28, the J call TRBJ1-1, with D tentatively TRBD1 (6 bases). Germline loops: CDR1 MDHEN, CDR2 SYDVKM. The CDR3 totals 14 residues. V dropped 2 bases and J dropped 3 bases, with 10 bases sitting between them. DNA for the CDR3: TGTGCCAGCAGTTTAGGACAGCAATACACTGAAGCTTTCTTT. It specifies CASSLGQQYTEAFF.

The CDR3 DNA follows: TGTGCCTGGAGTCGTCGGTACGAGCAGTACTTC. Encoded protein: CAWSRRYEQYF. The chain carries TRBV30 and TRBJ2-7; no definite D call. The germline CDR1 and CDR2 sequences are GTSNPN and SVGIG (reference sequence). V lost 2 bases to trimming and J lost 4 bases, with 6 bases between them. The CDR3 contains 11 residues.

This clone was picked up a small number of times. The CDR3 DNA is TGCGCCAGCAGCTTGTATAGCTACAATGAGCAGTTCTTC. It encodes CASSLYSYNEQFF. The chain links TRBV5-1 to TRBJ2-1; no definite D call. This CDR3 spans 13 amino acids. V lost 1 base, J lost 3 bases, and 5 bases lay in between. The germline V gene encodes CDR1 SGHRS and CDR2 YFSETQ.

DNA of the CDR3: TGCGCCAGCAGCTTGACCTCAGAAAGACTAGCGGGAGTGGTGGAGACCCAGTACTTC. It specifies CASSLTSERLAGVVETQYF. The chain joins TRBV5-1 to TRBJ2-5; 12 nucleotides match TRBD2. Germline V CDR1 and CDR2: SGHRS, YFSETQ. The CDR3 is 19 residues long. V shed 1 base, J shed 5 bases, and the junction held 15 bases outside the gene matches.

This chain joins TRBV2 and TRBJ2-7; D gene uncertain. This CDR3 region has 12 residues. V lost 7 bases to trimming and J lost 3 bases, with 10 bases between them. Germline V gene sequence: CDR1 SNHLY, CDR2 FYNNEI. CDR3 nucleotides: TGTGCCAGCATTGACGGGCGCTACGAGCAGTACTTC. Its translation: CASIDGRYEQYF.

The chain joins TRBV7-9 to TRBJ2-7; D remains ambiguous. V lost 6 bases and J lost 4, with 7 bases in between. Germline-derived CDR1 and CDR2 are SEHNR and FQNEAQ (reference sequence). The CDR3 totals 11 residues. The CDR3 loop is CASSSYYEQYF. CDR3 DNA sequence: TGTGCCAGCAGTTCCTATTACGAGCAGTACTTC.

V is TRBV27 and J is TRBJ1-1; D is undetermined. The CDR3 totals 16 residues. V lost 4 bases and J lost 11, with 26 bases in between. CDR1 is MNHEY and CDR2 is SMNVEV in the germline V gene (reference sequence). The CDR3 here is CASSSPRPEVPQMAFF. CDR3 nucleotides: TGTGCCAGCAGTTCCCCCCGCCCAGAGGTTCCACAAATGGCTTTCTTT.

The rearrangement links TRBV6-5 to TRBJ1-2; D gene ambiguous. The germline CDR1 and CDR2 sequences are MNHEY and SVGAGI. This CDR3 contains 13 residues. V was pared by 4 bases and J by 3 bases, with 9 bases between. DNA of the CDR3: TGTGCCAGCAGTTCGGGCATATACTATGGCTACACCTTC. As protein: CASSSGIYYGYTF.

This clone was recorded only once. The J gene is TRBJ2-1, the V gene TRBV5-1, with 11 bases matching TRBD1. The CDR3 spans 21 residues. V dropped 4 bases and J dropped 0; count of bases not matched to a gene: 18. From germline, CDR1 is SGHRS and CDR2 YFSETQ. Written as DNA, the CDR3 is TGCGCCAGCAGCGCCCTCCCGCCGGGACAGGGGGGGAAAAGCTCCTACAATGAGCAGTTCTTC. Translation gives CASSALPPGQGGKSSYNEQFF.

This clone was counted a few times. The genes are TRBV5-6 and TRBJ1-2, with a tentative D call TRBD1 (6 bases). This CDR3 is built from 13 residues. V was cut by 0 bases and J by 8 bases, with 11 bases left in between. The germline CDR1 and CDR2 sequences are SGHDT and YYEEEE. CDR3 protein: CASSLVPGEGYTF. Here the CDR3 DNA reads TGTGCCAGCAGCTTGGTGCCAGGGGAGGGCTACACCTTC. Based on the CDR3 plus reference TRBV5-6 and TRBJ1-2, the full variable domain is DAGVTQSPTHLIKTRGQQVTLRCSPKSGHDTVSWYQQALGQGPQFIFQYYEEEERQRGNFPDRFSGHQFPNYSSELNVNALLLGDSALYLCASSLVPGEGYTFGSGTRLTVV.

The CDR3 sequence is CASSLWVGTEAFF. The CDR3 coding sequence is TGTGCCAGCAGCTTGTGGGTAGGGACAGAAGCTTTCTTT. V gene TRBV5-8 combines with J gene TRBJ1-1; the D gene is possibly TRBD1 (6 bases). V lost 1 base and J 8 bases, leaving 12 bases between the germline ends. CDR3 length: 13 residues. CDR1 is SGHTS and CDR2 is YDEGEE in the germline V gene.

V gene TRBV7-9 combines with J gene TRBJ1-1; D remains ambiguous. This CDR3 contains 15 residues. CDR1 SEHNR and CDR2 FQNEAQ come from the germline V gene (reference sequence). The V and J ends lost 2 bases and 0 bases respectively, with 10 bases between them. CDR3: CASSLQSAMNTEAFF. CDR3 nucleotide sequence: TGTGCCAGCAGCTTACAGTCAGCTATGAACACTGAAGCTTTCTTT.

The chain employs TRBV5-1 and TRBJ2-5; perhaps TRBD1 as D (6 bases). Trimming cost V 3 bases and J 7 bases, with 13 bases left between them. Germline V gene sequence: CDR1 SGHRS, CDR2 YFSETQ. This CDR3 contains 13 residues. The chain's CDR3 is CASSSDSSGTQYF. CDR3 DNA sequence: TGCGCCAGCAGCTCGGACAGCTCAGGGACCCAGTACTTC.

This clone was detected a few times. The rearrangement uses TRBV7-2 and TRBJ2-7, with a weak D call TRBD1 (6 bases). The CDR3 is made up of 14 amino acids. The V end was cut by 2 bases, the J end by 5 bases, with 13 bases between. Germline CDR1 SGHTA, CDR2 FQGNSA. CDR3 amino acids: CASSLSQGSNEQYF. CDR3 in DNA: TGTGCCAGCAGCTTATCCCAGGGGTCCAACGAGCAGTACTTC.

The chain carries TRBV6-5 and TRBJ1-2, with D possibly TRBD1 on 5 matching bases. V lost 2 bases to trimming and J lost 7 bases, with 8 bases between them. The CDR3 totals 12 residues. Germline CDR1 reads MNHEY; CDR2 reads SVGAGI. CDR3 region: CASSYAGGGYTF. The CDR3 region has the DNA TGTGCCAGCAGTTACGCCGGGGGTGGCTACACCTTC.